Listed here is a single T cell receptor beta chain. Its antigen is currently unknown. CDR3 and TCR beta VDJ profiling relied on genomic DNA as the template. TCRdb analysed the reads with MiXCR anew, one entry per CDR3 protein. The sample lists hundreds of thousands of distinct CDR3 sequences, 55% to 70% occurring once. CDR3 size: 18 residues. Germline CDR1 reads SGHVS; CDR2 reads FQNEAQ. V dropped 6 bases and J dropped 4; count of bases not matched to a gene: 19. The sample comes from a study of CD8+CD57+ T cells in acquired aplastic anemia. Overall study: Across the sorted CD4+ and CD8+ cells, DNA amounts averaged roughly 3 ug. CD4+ cells from healthy donors averaged about 10.8 million reads.

Study findings and constraints: Common to patients and controls were about 31 CD8+ CDR3 sequences. A significant difference in CD8+ Simpson's diversity between patients and controls was not found.

The sequencing input was sorted CD4+, CD8+, or CD8+CD57+ T cells (not recorded which) from PBMCs. The rearrangement uses TRBV7-8 and TRBJ2-5; 8 bases agree with TRBD2. The source is a human donor in good health, serving as a control. Here the CDR3 reads CASRAPLLTGGARETQYF. The CDR3 region has the DNA TGTGCCAGCAGGGCGCCCCTGCTAACGGGGGGGGCGCGAGAGACCCAGTACTTC.